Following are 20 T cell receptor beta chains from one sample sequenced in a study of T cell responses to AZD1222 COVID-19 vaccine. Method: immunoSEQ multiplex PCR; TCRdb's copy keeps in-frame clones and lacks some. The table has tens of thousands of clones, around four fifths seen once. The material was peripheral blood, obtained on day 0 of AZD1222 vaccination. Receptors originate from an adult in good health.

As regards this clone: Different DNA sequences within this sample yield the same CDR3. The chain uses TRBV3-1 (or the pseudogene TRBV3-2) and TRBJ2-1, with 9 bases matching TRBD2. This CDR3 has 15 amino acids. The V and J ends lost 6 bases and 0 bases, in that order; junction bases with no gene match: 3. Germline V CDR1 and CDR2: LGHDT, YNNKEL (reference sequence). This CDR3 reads CASRPRGGSYNEQFF. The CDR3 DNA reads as TGTGCCAGCAGGCCGCGGGGGGGCTCCTACAATGAGCAGTTCTTC.

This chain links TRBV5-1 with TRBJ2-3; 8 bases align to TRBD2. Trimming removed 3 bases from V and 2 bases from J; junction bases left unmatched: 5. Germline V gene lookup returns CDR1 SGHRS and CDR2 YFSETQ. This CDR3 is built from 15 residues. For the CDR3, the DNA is TGCGCCAGCAGCTCCCTTAGCGGGGCCACAGATACGCAGTATTTT. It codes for CASSSLSGATDTQYF. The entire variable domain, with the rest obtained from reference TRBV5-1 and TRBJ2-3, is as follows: KAGVTQTPRYLIKTRGQQVTLSCSPISGHRSVSWYQQTPGQGLQFLFEYFSETQRNKGNFPGRFSGRQFSNSRSEMNVSTLELGDSALYLCASSSLSGATDTQYFGPGTRLTVL.

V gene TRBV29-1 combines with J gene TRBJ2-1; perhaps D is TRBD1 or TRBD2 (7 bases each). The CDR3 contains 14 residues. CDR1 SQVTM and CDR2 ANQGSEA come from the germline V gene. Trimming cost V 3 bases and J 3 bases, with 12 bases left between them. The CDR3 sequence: CSVDQGGVYNEQFF. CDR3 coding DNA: TGCAGCGTTGACCAGGGGGGGGTCTACAATGAGCAGTTCTTC.

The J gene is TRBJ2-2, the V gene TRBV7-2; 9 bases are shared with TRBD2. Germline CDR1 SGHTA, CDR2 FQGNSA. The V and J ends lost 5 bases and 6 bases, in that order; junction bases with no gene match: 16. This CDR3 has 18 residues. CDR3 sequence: CASSTRVAGDLQAGELFF. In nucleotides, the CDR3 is TGTGCCAGCAGCACCAGGGTAGCGGGGGACCTCCAGGCCGGGGAGCTGTTTTTT.

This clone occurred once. For the CDR3, the DNA is TGTGCCATCAGTGAGCCGGCCCTGGTGCACAGGGAGATGCACACAGATACGCAGTATTTT. Its translation is CAISEPALVHREMHTDTQYF. This chain links TRBV10-3 with TRBJ2-3; possible D gene TRBD1, 6 bases. V gave up 2 bases and J gave up 2 bases, with 26 bases separating them. This CDR3 contains 20 residues. Per germline, CDR1 ENHRY and CDR2 SYGVKD.

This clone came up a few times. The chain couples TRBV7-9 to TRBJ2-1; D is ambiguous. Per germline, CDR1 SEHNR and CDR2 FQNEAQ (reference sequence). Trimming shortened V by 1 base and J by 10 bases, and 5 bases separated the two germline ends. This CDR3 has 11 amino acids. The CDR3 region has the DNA TGTGCCAGCAGCTTAGGCAGGGAGCAGTTCTTC. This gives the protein CASSLGREQFF.

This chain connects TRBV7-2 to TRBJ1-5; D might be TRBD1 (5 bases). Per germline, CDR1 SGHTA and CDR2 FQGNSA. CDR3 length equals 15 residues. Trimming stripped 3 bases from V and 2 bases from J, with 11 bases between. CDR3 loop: CASSLDTLRNQPQHF. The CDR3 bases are TGTGCCAGCAGCTTGGACACCCTCCGCAATCAGCCCCAGCATTTT.

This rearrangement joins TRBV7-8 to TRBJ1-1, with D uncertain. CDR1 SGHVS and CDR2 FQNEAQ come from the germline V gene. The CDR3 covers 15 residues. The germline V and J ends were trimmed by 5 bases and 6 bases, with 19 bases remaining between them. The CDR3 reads CASSPMETGAAEAFF. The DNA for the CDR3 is TGTGCCAGCAGCCCGATGGAAACTGGCGCCGCTGAAGCTTTCTTT.

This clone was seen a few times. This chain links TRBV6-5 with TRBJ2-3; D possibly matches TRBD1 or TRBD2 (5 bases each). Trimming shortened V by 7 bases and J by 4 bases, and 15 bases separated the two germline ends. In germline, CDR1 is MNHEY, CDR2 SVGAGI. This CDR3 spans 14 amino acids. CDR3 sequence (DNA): TGTGCCAGCACTAGCCCCAGGGTTCCAGATACGCAGTATTTT. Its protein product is CASTSPRVPDTQYF.

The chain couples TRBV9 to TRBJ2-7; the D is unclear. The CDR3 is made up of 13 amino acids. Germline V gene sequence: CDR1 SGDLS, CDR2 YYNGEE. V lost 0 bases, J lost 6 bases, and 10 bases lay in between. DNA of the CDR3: TGTGCCAGCAGCGTAGCGGGCAACGGCGAGCAGTACTTC. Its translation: CASSVAGNGEQYF.

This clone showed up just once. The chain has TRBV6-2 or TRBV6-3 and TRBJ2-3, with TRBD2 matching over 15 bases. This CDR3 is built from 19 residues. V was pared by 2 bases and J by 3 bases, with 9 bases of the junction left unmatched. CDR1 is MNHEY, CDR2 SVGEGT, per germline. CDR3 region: CASSYPWTSGGGPTDTQYF. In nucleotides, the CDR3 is TGTGCCAGCAGTTACCCCTGGACTAGCGGGGGGGGCCCGACAGATACGCAGTATTTT.

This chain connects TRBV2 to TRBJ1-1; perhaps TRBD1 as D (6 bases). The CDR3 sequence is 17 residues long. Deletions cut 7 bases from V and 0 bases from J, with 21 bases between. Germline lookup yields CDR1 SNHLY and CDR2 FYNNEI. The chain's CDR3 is CASTWIRTGTLNTEAFF. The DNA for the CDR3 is TGTGCCAGCACATGGATACGAACAGGGACCTTGAACACTGAAGCTTTCTTT.

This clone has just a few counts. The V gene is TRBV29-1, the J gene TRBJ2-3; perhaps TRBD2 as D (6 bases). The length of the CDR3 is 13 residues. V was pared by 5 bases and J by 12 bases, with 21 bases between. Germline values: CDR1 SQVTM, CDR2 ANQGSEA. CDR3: CSVPGLQTRNQYF. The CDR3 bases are TGCAGCGTTCCGGGACTCCAGACCCGGAACCAGTATTTT.

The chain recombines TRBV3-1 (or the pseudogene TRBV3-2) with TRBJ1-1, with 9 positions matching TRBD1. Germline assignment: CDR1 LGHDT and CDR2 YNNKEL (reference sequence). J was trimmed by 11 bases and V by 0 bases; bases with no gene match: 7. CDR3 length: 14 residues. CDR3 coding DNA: TGTGCCAGCAGCCAAGATTTGACAGGGGGTGACGCTTTCTTT. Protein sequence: CASSQDLTGGDAFF.

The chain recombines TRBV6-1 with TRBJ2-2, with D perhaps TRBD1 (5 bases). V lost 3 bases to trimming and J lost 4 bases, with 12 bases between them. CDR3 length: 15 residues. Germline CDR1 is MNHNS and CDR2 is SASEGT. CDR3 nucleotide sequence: TGTGCCAGCAGTGAGGGCAGGGTCGGCACCGGGGAGCTGTTTTTT. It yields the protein CASSEGRVGTGELFF.

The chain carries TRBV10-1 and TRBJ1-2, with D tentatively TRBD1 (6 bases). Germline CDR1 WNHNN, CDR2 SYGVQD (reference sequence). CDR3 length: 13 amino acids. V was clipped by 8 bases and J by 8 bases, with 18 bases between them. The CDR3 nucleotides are TGCGCCAGCTCCTCGGTGCCAGGGGACGGCTACACCTTC. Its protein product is CASSSVPGDGYTF.

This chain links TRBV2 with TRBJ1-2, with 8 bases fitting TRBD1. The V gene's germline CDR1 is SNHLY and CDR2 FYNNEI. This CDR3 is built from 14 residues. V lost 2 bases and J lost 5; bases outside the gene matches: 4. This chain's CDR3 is CASSELDRAYGYTF. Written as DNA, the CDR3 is TGTGCCAGCAGTGAATTGGACAGGGCATATGGCTACACCTTC.

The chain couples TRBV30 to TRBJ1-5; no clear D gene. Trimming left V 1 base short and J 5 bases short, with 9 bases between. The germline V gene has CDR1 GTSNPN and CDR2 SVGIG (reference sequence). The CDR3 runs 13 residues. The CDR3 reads CAWSAALDQPQHF. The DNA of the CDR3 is TGTGCCTGGAGTGCGGCTCTGGATCAGCCCCAGCATTTT.

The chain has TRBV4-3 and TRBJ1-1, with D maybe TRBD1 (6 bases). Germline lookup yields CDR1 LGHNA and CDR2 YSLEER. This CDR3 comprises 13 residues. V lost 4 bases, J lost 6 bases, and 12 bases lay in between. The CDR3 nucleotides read TGCGCCAGCAGCCGCGAGGAGGGGGCTGAAGCTTTCTTT. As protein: CASSREEGAEAFF.

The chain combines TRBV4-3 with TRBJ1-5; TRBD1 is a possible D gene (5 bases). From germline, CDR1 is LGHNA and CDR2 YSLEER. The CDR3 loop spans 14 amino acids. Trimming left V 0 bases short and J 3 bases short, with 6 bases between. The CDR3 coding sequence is TGCGCCAGCAGCCAAGACAGGGACAATCAGCCCCAGCATTTT. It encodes CASSQDRDNQPQHF.